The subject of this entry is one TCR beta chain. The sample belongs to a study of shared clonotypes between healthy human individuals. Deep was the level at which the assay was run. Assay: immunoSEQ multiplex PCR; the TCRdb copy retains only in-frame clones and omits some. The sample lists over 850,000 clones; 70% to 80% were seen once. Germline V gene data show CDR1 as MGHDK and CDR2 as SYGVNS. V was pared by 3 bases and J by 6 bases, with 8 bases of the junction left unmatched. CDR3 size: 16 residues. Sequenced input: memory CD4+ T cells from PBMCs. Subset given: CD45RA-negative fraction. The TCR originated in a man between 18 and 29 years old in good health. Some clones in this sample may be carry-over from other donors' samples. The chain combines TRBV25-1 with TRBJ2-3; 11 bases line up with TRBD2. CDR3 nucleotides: TGTGCCAGCAGTGAGCAACTAGCGGGAGTAGGGGATACGCAGTATTTT. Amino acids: CASSEQLAGVGDTQYF.